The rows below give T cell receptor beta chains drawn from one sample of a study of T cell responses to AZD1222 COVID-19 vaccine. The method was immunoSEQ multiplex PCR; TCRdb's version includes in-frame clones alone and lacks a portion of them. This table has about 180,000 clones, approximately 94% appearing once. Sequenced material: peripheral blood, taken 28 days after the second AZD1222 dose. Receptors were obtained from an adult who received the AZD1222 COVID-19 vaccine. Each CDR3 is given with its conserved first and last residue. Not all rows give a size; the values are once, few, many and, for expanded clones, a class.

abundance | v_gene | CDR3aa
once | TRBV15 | CATTGQGRYGYTF
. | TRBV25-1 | CASSGHGINTEAFF
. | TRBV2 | CASSERDQTYETMNTEAFF
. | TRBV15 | CATSRARGYEQYF
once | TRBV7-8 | CASSSGPGNTIYF
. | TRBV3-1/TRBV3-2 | CASSPTGTEMAGANVLTF
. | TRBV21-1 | CARPPKQPQHF
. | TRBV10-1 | CASSRLQGLGDTQYF
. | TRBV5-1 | CASGTGTTNEKLFF
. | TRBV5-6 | CASSPEGGELFF
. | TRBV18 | CASSLTSGTESSGNTIYF
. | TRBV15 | CASAPWTRNTEAFF
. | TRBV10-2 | CASSDVGRNQPQHF
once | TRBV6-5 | CARILRDRESNEQFF
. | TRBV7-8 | CASSYFSGKGTEAFF
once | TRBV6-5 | CASRLDRANTDTQYF
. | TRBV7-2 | CASSLMAGRDTEAFF
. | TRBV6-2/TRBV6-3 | CASSYSGSSGQPQHF
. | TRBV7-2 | CASSYWGQSSYNEQFF
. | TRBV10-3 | CAIGQGRTNPGANVLTF
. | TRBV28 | CASSPPAPGVVQETQYF
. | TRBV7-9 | CASSSGGGTQYF
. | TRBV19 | CASQGIFDLYGYTF
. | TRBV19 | CASGTANYGYTF
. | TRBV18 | CASQGSGNTIYF
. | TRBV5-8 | CASRGQWALHF
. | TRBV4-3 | CASSQLLRGLPGNTIYF
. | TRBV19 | CASSYSRMGSVRGHAGNQPQHF